This T cell receptor beta chain was retrieved from a study of CD8 T cells in Susac syndrome. RNA totalling roughly 0.5 to 1 ug underwent reverse transcription with random hexamers. Multiplex PCR with immunoSEQ amplified the TCR beta CDR3 across 54 Vbeta and 13 Jbeta. Each CDR3 protein gets one entry after TCRdb re-called the immunoSEQ multiplex PCR reads with MiXCR. The table lists 150,000 to 200,000 distinct CDR3 sequences, over 85% of them singletons. Trimming removed 4 bases at V and 1 base at J, with 10 bases between. This CDR3 has 15 amino acids. Germline CDR1 KGHSH, CDR2 LQKENI. The TCR sequence derives from a human donor in good health. The material sequenced was CD4+ T cells from PBMCs. The chain uses TRBV18 and TRBJ2-2, with D possibly matching TRBD2 (5 bases). The CDR3 here is CASSLSLGNTGELFF. The CDR3 region has the DNA TGTGCCAGCTCACTCTCACTAGGGAACACCGGGGAGCTGTTTTTT.